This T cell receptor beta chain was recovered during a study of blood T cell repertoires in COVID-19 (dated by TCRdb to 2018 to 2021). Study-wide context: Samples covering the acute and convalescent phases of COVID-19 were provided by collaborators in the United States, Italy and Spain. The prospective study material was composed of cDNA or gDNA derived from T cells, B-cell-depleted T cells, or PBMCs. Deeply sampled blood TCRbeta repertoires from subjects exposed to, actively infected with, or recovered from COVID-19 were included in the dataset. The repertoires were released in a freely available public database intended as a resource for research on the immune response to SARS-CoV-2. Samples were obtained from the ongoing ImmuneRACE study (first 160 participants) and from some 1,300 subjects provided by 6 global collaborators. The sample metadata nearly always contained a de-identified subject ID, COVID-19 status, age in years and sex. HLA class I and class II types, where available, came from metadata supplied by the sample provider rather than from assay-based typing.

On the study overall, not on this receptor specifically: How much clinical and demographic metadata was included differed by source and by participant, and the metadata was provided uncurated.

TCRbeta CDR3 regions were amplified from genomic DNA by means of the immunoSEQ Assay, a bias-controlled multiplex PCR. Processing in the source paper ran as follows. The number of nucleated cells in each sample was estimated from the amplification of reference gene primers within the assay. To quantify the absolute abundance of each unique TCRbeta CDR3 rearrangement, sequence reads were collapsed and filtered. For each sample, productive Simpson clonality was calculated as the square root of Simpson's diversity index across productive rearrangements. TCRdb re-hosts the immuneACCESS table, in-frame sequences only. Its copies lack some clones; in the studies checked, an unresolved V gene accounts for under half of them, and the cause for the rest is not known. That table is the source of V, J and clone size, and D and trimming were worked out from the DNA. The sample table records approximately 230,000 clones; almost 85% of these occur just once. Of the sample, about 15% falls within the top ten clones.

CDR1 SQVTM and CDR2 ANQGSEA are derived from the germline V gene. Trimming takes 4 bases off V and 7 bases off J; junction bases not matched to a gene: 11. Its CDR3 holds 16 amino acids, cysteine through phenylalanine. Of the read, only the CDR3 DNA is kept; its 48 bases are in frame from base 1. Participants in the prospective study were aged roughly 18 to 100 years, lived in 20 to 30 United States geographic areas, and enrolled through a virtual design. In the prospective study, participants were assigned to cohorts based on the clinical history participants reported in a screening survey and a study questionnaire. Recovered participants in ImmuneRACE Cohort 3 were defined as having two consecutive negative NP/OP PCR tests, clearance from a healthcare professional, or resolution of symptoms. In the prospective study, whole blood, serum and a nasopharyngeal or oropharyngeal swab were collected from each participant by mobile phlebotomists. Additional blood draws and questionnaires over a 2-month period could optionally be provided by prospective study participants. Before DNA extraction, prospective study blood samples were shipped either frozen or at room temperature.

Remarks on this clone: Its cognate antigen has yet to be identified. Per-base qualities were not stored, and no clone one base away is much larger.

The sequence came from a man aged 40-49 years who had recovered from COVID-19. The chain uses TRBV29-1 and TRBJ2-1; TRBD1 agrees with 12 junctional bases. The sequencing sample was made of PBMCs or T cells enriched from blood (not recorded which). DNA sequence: TGCAGCGTTGTGATTGGGAGGGACAGGGGGCAAAATGAGCAGTTCTTC. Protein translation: CSVVIGRDRGQNEQFF.